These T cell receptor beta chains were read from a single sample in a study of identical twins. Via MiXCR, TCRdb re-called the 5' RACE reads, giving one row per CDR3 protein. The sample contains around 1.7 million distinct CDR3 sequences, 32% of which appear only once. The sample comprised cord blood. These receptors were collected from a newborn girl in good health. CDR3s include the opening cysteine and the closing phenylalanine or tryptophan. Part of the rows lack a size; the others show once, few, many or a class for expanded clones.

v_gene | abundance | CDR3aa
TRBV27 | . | CASSLTGPSAYEQYF
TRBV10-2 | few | CASSETGRSNQPQHF
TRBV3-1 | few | CASSRIRDSQFYTF
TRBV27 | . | CASSLYSGGSGYLYEQYF
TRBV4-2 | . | CASSQGDRGGYTF
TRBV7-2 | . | CASSRGPGGSTQYF
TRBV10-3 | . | CAITRGQSYEQYF
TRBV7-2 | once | CASSLAVHQPQHF
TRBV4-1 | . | CASSHPTSTDTQYF
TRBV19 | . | CASRGPRAVKEQFF
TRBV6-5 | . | CASSYILQISSYEQFF
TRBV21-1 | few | CASPLARNEQYF
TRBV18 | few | CASSQGFGNSPLHF
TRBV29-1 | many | CSVRGGRAHPYEQYF
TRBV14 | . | CASSQGQRLWINYGYTF
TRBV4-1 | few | CASSPQGGFNTEAFF
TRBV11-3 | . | CASSSLGPTDTQYF
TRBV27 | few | CASSSDRYGYTF
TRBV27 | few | CASSLRFGASGDYEQYF
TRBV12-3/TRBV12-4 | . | CASRPGPPGTDTQYF
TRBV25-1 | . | CASRFRNGYTF
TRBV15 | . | CATETRLDEQFF
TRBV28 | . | CASRTGQPDGFSSPLHF
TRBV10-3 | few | CAIYSGRYTDTQYF
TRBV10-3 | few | CAISDGQNSNQPQHF
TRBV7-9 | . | CASSLVEPGQGVYLNSPLHF
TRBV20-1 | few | CSARDLAGDNTQYF
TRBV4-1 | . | CASSQPPGQRYGYTF
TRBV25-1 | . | CASSGGLFYGYTF
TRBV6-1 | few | CASSEARRIGTFF
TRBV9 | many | CASSGTSGGYEQYF
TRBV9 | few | CASSVAESYEQYF
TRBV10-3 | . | CAISELDRTYGHTF
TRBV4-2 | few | CASRVPGQGRNSPLHF
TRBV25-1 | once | CASSGNGTSGYNEQYF
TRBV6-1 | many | CATHPHIPNQGINGYTF
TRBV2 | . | CASSGFDRPQPQHF
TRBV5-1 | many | CASSLGTSTNEKLFF
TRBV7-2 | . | CASSLLGRTSEHNEQYF
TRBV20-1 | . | CSARSEGLAHYNEQFF
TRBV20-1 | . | CSARALRNTEAFF
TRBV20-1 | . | CSVGVSGFQETQYF
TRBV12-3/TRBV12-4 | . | CASSLEASEAFF
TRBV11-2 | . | CASSLDLVLTEQFF
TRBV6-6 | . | CASTHKGAGDSYGYTF
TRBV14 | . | CASSQDYRDGNNEQFF
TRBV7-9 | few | CASSSAGSYNSPLHF
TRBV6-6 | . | CASSYGGGVEQYF
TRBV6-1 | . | CASTGARTGDTQYF
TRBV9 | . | CASSVGEVPDTQYF
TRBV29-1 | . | CSVGVQPNQPQHF
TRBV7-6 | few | CASSFSAGNPYNEQYF
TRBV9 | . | CASSVKRAGANVLTF
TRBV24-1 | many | CATLGDIQYF
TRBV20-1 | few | CSARPDAGGNEQFF
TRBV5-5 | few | CASNRQGEQYF
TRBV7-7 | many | CASSLSPRGGNEQFF